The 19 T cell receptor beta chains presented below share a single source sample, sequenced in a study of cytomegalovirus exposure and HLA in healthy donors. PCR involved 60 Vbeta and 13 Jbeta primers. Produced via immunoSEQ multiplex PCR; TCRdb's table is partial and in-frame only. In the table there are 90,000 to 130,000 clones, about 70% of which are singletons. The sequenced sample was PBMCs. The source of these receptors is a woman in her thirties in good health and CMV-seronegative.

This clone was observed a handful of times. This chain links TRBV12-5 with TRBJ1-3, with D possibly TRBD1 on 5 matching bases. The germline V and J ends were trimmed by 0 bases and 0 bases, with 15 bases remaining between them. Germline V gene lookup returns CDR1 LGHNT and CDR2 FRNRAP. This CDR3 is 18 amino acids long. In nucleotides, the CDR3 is TGTGCTAGTGGTTTGGTCGGGACTGAATTTTACTCTGGAAACACCATATATTTT. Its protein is CASGLVGTEFYSGNTIYF.

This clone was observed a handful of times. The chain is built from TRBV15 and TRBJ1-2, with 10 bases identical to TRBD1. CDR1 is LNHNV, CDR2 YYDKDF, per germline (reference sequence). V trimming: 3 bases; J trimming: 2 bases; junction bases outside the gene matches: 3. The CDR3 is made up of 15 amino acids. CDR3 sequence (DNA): TGTGCCACCAGCAGTCCGGGACAGGGGAACTATGGCTACACCTTC. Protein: CATSSPGQGNYGYTF.

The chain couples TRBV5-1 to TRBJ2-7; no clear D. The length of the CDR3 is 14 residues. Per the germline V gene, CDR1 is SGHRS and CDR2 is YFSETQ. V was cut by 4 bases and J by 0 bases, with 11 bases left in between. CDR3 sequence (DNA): TGCGCCAGCAGCATCGACACGAGCTCCTACGAGCAGTACTTC. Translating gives CASSIDTSSYEQYF.

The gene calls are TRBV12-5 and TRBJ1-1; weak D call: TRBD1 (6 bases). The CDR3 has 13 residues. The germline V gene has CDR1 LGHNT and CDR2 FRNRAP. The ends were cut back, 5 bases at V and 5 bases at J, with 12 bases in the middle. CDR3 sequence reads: CASGPDSWTEAFF. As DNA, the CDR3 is TGTGCTAGTGGTCCGGACAGTTGGACTGAAGCTTTCTTT.

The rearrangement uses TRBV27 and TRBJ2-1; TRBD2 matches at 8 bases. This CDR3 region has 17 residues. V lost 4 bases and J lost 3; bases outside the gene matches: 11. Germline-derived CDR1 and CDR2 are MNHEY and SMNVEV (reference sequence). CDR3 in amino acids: CASSSHSTSENYNEQFF. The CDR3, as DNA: TGTGCCAGCAGTTCCCATTCGACTAGCGAGAACTACAATGAGCAGTTCTTC.

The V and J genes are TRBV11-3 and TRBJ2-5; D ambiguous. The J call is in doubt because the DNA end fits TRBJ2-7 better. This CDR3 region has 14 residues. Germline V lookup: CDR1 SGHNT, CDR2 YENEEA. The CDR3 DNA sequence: TGTGCCAGCAGCCCTACTGTGGGCTCCTACGAGCAGTACTTC. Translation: CASSPTVGSYEQYF.

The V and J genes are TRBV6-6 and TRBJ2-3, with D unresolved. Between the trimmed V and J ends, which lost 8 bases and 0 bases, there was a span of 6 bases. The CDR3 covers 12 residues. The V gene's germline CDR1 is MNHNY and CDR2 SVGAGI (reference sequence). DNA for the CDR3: TGTGCCAGCCTAGGTAGCACAGATACGCAGTATTTT. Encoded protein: CASLGSTDTQYF.

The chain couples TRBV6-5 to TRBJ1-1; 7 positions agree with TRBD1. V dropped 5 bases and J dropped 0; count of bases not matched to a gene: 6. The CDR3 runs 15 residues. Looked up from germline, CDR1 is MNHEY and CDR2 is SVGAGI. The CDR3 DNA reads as TGTGCCAGCAGTAGTGGGGACAGCATGAACACTGAAGCTTTCTTT. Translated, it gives CASSSGDSMNTEAFF.

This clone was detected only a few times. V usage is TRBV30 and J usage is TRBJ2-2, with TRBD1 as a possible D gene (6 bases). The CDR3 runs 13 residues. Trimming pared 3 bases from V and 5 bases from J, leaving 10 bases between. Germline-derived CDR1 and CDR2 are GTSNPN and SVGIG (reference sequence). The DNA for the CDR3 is TGTGCCTGGAGGAAACAGGGAACCGGGGAGCTGTTTTTT. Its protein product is CAWRKQGTGELFF.

This CDR3 reads CATSQGTKNIQYF. Written as DNA, the CDR3 is TGTGCCACGTCACAGGGGACCAAAAACATTCAGTACTTC. V is TRBV6-5 and J is TRBJ2-4; 7 nucleotides align to TRBD1. The CDR3 is made up of 13 amino acids. Germline V gene data show CDR1 as MNHEY and CDR2 as SVGAGI. The trim removed 10 bases at V and 2 bases at J, leaving 5 bases unmatched.

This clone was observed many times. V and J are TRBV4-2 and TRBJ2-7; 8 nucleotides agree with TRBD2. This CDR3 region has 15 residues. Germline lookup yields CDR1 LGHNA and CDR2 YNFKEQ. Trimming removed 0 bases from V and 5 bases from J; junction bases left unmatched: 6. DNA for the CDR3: TGTGCCAGCAGCCAAGAATCCAGCGGGGGCCACGAGCAGTACTTC. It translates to CASSQESSGGHEQYF.

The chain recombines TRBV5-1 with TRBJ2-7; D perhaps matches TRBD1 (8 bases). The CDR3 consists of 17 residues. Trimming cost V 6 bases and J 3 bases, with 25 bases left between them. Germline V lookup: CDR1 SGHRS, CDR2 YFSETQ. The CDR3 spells CASTLVPGGTGGYEQYF. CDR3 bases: TGCGCCAGCACTCTGGTCCCCGGGGGGACAGGTGGCTACGAGCAGTACTTC.

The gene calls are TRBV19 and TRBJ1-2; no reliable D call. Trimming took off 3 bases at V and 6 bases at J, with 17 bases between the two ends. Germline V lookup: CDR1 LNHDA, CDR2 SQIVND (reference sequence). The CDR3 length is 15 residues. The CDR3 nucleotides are TGTGCCAGTAGTATTTCCCCTTCTGGGGAGGATGGCTACACCTTC. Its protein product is CASSISPSGEDGYTF.

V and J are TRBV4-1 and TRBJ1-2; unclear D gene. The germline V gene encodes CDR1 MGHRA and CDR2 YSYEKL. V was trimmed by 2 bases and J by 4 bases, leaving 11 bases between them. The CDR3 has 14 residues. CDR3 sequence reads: CASSQQPEGYGYTF. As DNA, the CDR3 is TGCGCCAGCAGCCAACAACCAGAGGGCTATGGCTACACCTTC.

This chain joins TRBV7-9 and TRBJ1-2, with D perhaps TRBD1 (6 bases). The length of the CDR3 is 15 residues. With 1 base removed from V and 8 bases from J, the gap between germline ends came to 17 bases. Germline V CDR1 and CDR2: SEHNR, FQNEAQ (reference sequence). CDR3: CASSLGDQGIQGYTF. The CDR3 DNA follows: TGTGCCAGCAGCTTAGGAGATCAGGGGATACAAGGCTACACCTTC.

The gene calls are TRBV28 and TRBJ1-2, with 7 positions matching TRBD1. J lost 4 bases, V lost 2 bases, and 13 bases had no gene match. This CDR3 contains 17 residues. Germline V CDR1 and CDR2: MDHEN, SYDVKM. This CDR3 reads CASSLLVGAGGLYGYTF. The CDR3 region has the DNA TGTGCCAGCAGTTTACTAGTCGGGGCAGGGGGTCTCTATGGCTACACCTTC.

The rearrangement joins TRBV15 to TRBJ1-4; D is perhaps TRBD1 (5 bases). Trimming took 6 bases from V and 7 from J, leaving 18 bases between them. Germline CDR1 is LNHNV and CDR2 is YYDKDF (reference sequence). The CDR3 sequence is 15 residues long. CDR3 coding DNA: TGTGCCACCAGGAGTAGCTACCTGGGGGGTGAAAAACTGTTTTTT. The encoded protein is CATRSSYLGGEKLFF.

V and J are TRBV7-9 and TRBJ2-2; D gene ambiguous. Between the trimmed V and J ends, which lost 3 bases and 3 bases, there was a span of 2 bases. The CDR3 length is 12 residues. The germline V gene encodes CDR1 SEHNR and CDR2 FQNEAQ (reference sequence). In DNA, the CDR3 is TGTGCCAGCAGCTTCGACACCGGGGAGCTGTTTTTT. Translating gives CASSFDTGELFF. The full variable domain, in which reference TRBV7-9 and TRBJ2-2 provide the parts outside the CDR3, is DTGVSQNPRHKITKRGQNVTFRCDPISEHNRLYWYRQTLGQGPEFLTYFQNEAQLEKSRLLSDRFSAERPKGSFSTLEIQRTEQGDSAMYLCASSFDTGELFFGEGSRLTVL.

This chain's CDR3 is CASSPKTGTLAFF. The CDR3 nucleotides are TGTGCCAGCAGTCCGAAGACAGGGACGTTGGCTTTCTTT. The V call is TRBV27, the J call TRBJ1-1, with 7 bases aligning to TRBD1. This CDR3 is built from 13 residues. V was pared by 5 bases and J by 11 bases, with 11 bases of the junction left unmatched. Germline V lookup: CDR1 MNHEY, CDR2 SMNVEV (reference sequence).